The clone carrying this T cell receptor beta chain was recorded only once. The length of the CDR3 is 14 residues. In germline, CDR1 is WSHSY, CDR2 SAAADI. V was shortened by 6 bases and J by 0 bases, with 9 bases between the two germline ends. Time point specified: pretreatment peripheral blood. The data originate from a study of PD-L1 blockade in urothelial cancer. Turning to the study itself: Typically, measured as a median, blood samples had approximately 130,000 T cells.

Synthetically made TCR analog templates were put into each PCR as spikes. Generated by immunoSEQ multiplex PCR, the TCRdb table keeps only in-frame clones and is missing some. The sample holds approximately 18,000 clones; about 88% are singletons and the top ten take roughly an eighth. The material sequenced was PBMCs, taken around atezolizumab (anti-PD-L1) treatment. J is TRBJ1-3 and V is TRBV10-2; D call uncertain. The TCR comes from a man aged 70 or older with urothelial cancer. The CDR3 here is CASSLAGSGNTIYF. DNA for the CDR3: TGCGCCAGCAGCCTGGCAGGCTCTGGAAACACCATATATTTT.